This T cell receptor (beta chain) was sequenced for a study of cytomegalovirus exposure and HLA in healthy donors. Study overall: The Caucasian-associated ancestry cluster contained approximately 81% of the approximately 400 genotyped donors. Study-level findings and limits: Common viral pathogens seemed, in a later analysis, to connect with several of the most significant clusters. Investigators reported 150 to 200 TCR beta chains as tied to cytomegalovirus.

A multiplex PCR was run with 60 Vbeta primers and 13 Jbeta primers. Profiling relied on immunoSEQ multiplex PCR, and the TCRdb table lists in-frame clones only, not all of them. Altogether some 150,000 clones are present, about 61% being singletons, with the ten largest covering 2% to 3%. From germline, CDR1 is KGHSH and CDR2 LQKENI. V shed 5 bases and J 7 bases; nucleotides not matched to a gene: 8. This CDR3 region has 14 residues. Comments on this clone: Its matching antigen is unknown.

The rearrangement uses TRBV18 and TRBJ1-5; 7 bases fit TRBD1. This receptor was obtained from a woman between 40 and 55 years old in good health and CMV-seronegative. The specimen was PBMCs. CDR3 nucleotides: TGTGCCAGCTCAACGACAGGGTGGAGCCAGCCCCAGCATTTT. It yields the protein CASSTTGWSQPQHF.